One and the same sample provided the 29 T cell receptor beta chains below, sequenced in a study of blood T cell repertoires in COVID-19. TCRdb's copy holds only in-frame clones and misses some; the assay was immunoSEQ multiplex PCR. This table holds more than 10,000 clones, 78% found once. Sequencing was carried out using peripheral blood. These receptors were obtained from a human donor in a cohort sampled during active COVID-19.

The chain employs TRBV9 and TRBJ2-5; 10 nucleotides match TRBD1. Germline V lookup: CDR1 SGDLS, CDR2 YYNGEE. V shed 0 bases, J shed 4 bases, and the junction held 3 bases outside the gene matches. The CDR3 has 15 residues. The CDR3 protein is CASSVGGTGAETQYF. In DNA, the CDR3 is TGTGCCAGCAGCGTAGGAGGGACAGGGGCAGAGACCCAGTACTTC.

The chain is built from TRBV5-1 and TRBJ2-7; D perhaps matches TRBD2 (5 bases). The CDR3 covers 13 residues. The germline V gene has CDR1 SGHRS and CDR2 YFSETQ. The germline V and J ends were trimmed by 6 bases and 6 bases, with 16 bases remaining between them. This CDR3 reads CASTSGVAGEQYF. As DNA, the CDR3 is TGCGCCAGCACCTCCGGGGTCGCCGGCGAGCAGTACTTC.

In this sample, this clone turned up once. The chain couples TRBV15 to TRBJ2-1; the match to TRBD2 covers 7 bases. Germline V lookup: CDR1 LNHNV, CDR2 YYDKDF (reference sequence). The CDR3 extends over 15 amino acids. V shed 7 bases, J shed 6 bases, and the junction held 12 bases outside the gene matches. The CDR3 protein is CATTEAGGYFNEQFF. In nucleotides, the CDR3 is TGTGCCACCACCGAAGCCGGGGGGTATTTCAATGAGCAGTTCTTC. Drawing the rest from reference TRBV15 and TRBJ2-1, the complete variable domain is DAMVIQNPRYQVTQFGKPVTLSCSQTLNHNVMYWYQQKSSQAPKLLFHYYDKDFNNEADTPDNFQSRRPNTSFCFLDIRSPGLGDTAMYLCATTEAGGYFNEQFFGPGTRLTVL.

The rearrangement links TRBV5-1 to TRBJ2-3; a weak D match, TRBD2 (5 bases). V was clipped by 4 bases and J by 3 bases, with 15 bases between them. CDR3 size: 15 residues. CDR1 is SGHRS, CDR2 YFSETQ, per germline. Written as DNA, the CDR3 is TGCGCCAGCAGCCCCGGGAACATACTAACAGATACGCAGTATTTT. This codes for CASSPGNILTDTQYF.

This rearrangement joins TRBV2 to TRBJ1-1, with a weak D call TRBD1 (5 bases). Per germline, CDR1 SNHLY and CDR2 FYNNEI. V was trimmed by 3 bases and J by 0 bases, leaving 11 bases between them. The CDR3 is made up of 15 amino acids. CDR3 sequence (DNA): TGTGCCAGCAGTGACCAGGGAAGCATGAACACTGAAGCTTTCTTT. Translated, it gives CASSDQGSMNTEAFF.

The chain couples TRBV9 to TRBJ1-1; the match to TRBD1 covers 8 bases. CDR1 is SGDLS, CDR2 YYNGEE, per germline. This CDR3 has 15 residues. The junction had 3 bases not matched to a gene; V was cut back by 2 bases and J by 0 bases. The DNA for the CDR3 is TGTGCCAGCAGCGTGCAGACAGGGGTGAACACTGAAGCTTTCTTT. Translation gives CASSVQTGVNTEAFF.

This sequence joins TRBV19 and TRBJ1-3; no clear D gene. CDR1 is LNHDA, CDR2 SQIVND, per germline (reference sequence). The ends were cut back, 1 base at V and 0 bases at J, with 10 bases in the middle. The CDR3 consists of 16 residues. As DNA, the CDR3 is TGTGCCAGTAGTATAGGGGCAGGCCTCTCTGGAAACACCATATATTTT. The encoded protein is CASSIGAGLSGNTIYF.

The V call is TRBV11-2, the J call TRBJ2-7; 7 bases are shared with TRBD1. The CDR3 spans 15 residues. The V and J ends lost 6 bases and 3 bases, in that order; junction bases with no gene match: 11. The V gene's germline CDR1 is SGHAT and CDR2 FQNNGV. The CDR3 DNA reads TGTGCCAGCAGGACCGGGACAGCGCTACTCTACGAGCAGTACTTC. This sequence encodes CASRTGTALLYEQYF.

The chain uses TRBV5-4 and TRBJ2-1; TRBD2 is a possible D gene (5 bases). The V gene lost 3 bases and the J gene lost 5 bases, with 15 bases spanning the gap. The CDR3 spans 15 residues. The germline V gene has CDR1 SGHNT and CDR2 YYREEE (reference sequence). The CDR3 reads CASSSAEAGHNEQFF. The CDR3 DNA sequence: TGTGCCAGCAGCTCAGCGGAGGCAGGTCACAATGAGCAGTTCTTC.

The rearrangement joins TRBV29-1 to TRBJ2-2, with D tentatively TRBD1 (5 bases). There are 13 residues in the CDR3. In germline, CDR1 is SQVTM, CDR2 ANQGSEA. Trimming pared 1 base from V and 3 bases from J, leaving 6 bases between. This CDR3 is CSVEVTDTGELFF. In nucleotides, the CDR3 is TGCAGCGTTGAAGTGACAGACACCGGGGAGCTGTTTTTT.

V usage is TRBV6-5 and J usage is TRBJ2-5; 10 bases line up with TRBD2. Germline CDR1 MNHEY, CDR2 SVGAGI. This CDR3 region has 14 residues. Trimming at V came to 8 bases and at J to 5 bases, leaving 8 bases not matched to a gene. This CDR3 is CASESGGAEETQYF. The CDR3 DNA is TGTGCCAGCGAAAGCGGGGGGGCGGAGGAGACCCAGTACTTC.

This rearrangement joins TRBV18 to TRBJ1-2; maybe TRBD1 (6 bases). This CDR3 is built from 13 residues. CDR1 and CDR2 (germline): KGHSH, LQKENI. V lost 4 bases, J lost 2 bases, and 8 bases lay in between. The CDR3 spells CASSRQANYGYTF. The CDR3 nucleotides are TGTGCCAGCTCACGACAGGCGAACTATGGCTACACCTTC.

This clone was counted a few times. J is TRBJ2-1 and V is TRBV4-1; D ambiguous. Germline V CDR1 and CDR2: MGHRA, YSYEKL. V lost 1 base and J 3 bases, leaving 16 bases between the germline ends. The CDR3 covers 17 residues. In DNA form, the CDR3 reads TGCGCCAGCAGCCAAGGTCACGCGGCAGCAAGCTACAATGAGCAGTTCTTC. The encoded protein is CASSQGHAAASYNEQFF.

V gene TRBV18 combines with J gene TRBJ1-1, with TRBD1 identical over 7 bases. Per the germline V gene, CDR1 is KGHSH and CDR2 is LQKENI. V gave up 0 bases and J gave up 0 bases; unmatched junction bases: 4. The CDR3 consists of 16 residues. CDR3 bases: TGTGCCAGCTCACCACCGTCAGGGGGACTGAACACTGAAGCTTTCTTT. Encoded protein: CASSPPSGGLNTEAFF.

This clone was detected only a few times. This chain joins TRBV14 and TRBJ1-1; a possible D gene is TRBD1 (6 bases). Germline V gives CDR1 SGHDN, CDR2 FVKESK. The V end lost 2 bases, the J end lost 5 bases, and 12 bases lay between the germline ends. The CDR3 extends over 14 amino acids. CDR3: CASSQRGGHTEAFF. The CDR3 region has the DNA TGTGCCAGCAGCCAACGCGGGGGGCATACTGAAGCTTTCTTT.

A word on this clone: Germline is not matched at one junction end, which may reflect a read error. This chain connects TRBV6-5 to TRBJ1-1, with D maybe TRBD1 (6 bases). The CDR3 totals 12 residues. Germline V gives CDR1 MNHEY, CDR2 SVGAGI. In nucleotides, the CDR3 is TGTGCCAGCAGTCACTCAGGGGCTGAAGCTTTCTTT. This gives the protein CASSHSGAEAFF.

This clone appeared a few times. The chain recombines TRBV4-1 with TRBJ2-1; 8 positions match TRBD2. The CDR3 length is 14 residues. Germline values: CDR1 MGHRA, CDR2 YSYEKL. The junction had 2 bases not matched to a gene; V was cut back by 0 bases and J by 7 bases. The CDR3 DNA reads TGCGCCAGCAGCCAAGAGGGGACTAGAAATGAGCAGTTCTTC. Protein product: CASSQEGTRNEQFF.

V gene TRBV6-1 combines with J gene TRBJ2-7; possibly TRBD2 for D (5 bases). Germline loops: CDR1 MNHNS, CDR2 SASEGT. V dropped 2 bases and J dropped 5 bases, with 19 bases sitting between them. The CDR3 extends over 16 amino acids. In DNA, the CDR3 is TGTGCCAGCAGTGAACTTCGAGGGTATATCGTCCACGAGCAGTACTTC. It codes for CASSELRGYIVHEQYF.

The rearrangement joins TRBV25-1 to TRBJ2-7; D is perhaps TRBD2 (5 bases). Trimming left V 3 bases short and J 3 bases short, with 12 bases between. Germline V gives CDR1 MGHDK, CDR2 SYGVNS. The CDR3 loop spans 14 amino acids. CDR3 residues: CASSEDLEDYEQYF. The CDR3 DNA is TGTGCCAGCAGTGAGGATTTGGAGGACTACGAGCAGTACTTC.

The chain recombines TRBV3-1 (or the pseudogene TRBV3-2) with TRBJ2-5, with TRBD1 matching over 8 bases. The germline V gene encodes CDR1 LGHDT and CDR2 YNNKEL (reference sequence). V lost 3 bases to trimming and J lost 2 bases; unmatched junction nucleotides: 2. The CDR3 length is 14 residues. The CDR3 sequence: CASSQGQEQETQYF. CDR3 coding DNA: TGTGCCAGCAGCCAGGGACAGGAACAAGAGACCCAGTACTTC.

This clone has more than one count but fewer than ten. The chain has TRBV7-9 and TRBJ2-2; D remains unclear. Germline V gene data show CDR1 as SEHNR and CDR2 as FQNEAQ (reference sequence). CDR3 length equals 14 residues. The ends were cut back, 7 bases at V and 5 bases at J, with 14 bases in the middle. The CDR3 region has the DNA TGTGCCAGCACCTCAGGTGGCCTAACCGGGGAGCTGTTTTTT. Translating it yields CASTSGGLTGELFF.

The genes are TRBV5-1 and TRBJ2-2, with 7 bases matching TRBD1. Germline V lookup: CDR1 SGHRS, CDR2 YFSETQ. V lost 3 bases, J lost 5 bases, and 7 bases stayed unmatched. The CDR3 contains 15 residues. CDR3 sequence (DNA): TGCGCCAGCAGCTCCGCGACAGGGCGGACCGGGGAGCTGTTTTTT. Protein product: CASSSATGRTGELFF.

The chain uses TRBV27 and TRBJ2-1; 7 positions agree with TRBD1. The germline V gene encodes CDR1 MNHEY and CDR2 SMNVEV (reference sequence). The junction had 13 bases not matched to a gene; V was cut back by 3 bases and J by 11 bases. The CDR3 covers 15 residues. CDR3 nucleotides: TGTGCCAGCAGTTTCCGATCCGGGACAGCCTACCAGCAGTTCTTC. Translating it yields CASSFRSGTAYQQFF.

The rearrangement joins TRBV7-2 to TRBJ1-5, with D maybe TRBD1 (5 bases). In germline, CDR1 is SGHTA, CDR2 FQGNSA. The length of the CDR3 is 14 residues. The ends were cut back, 2 bases at V and 6 bases at J, with 11 bases in the middle. The CDR3 coding sequence is TGTGCCAGCAGCTTAATCAGGGCAAGTCAGCCCCAGCATTTT. As protein: CASSLIRASQPQHF.

This clone is termed medium-sized (0.01 to 0.1%). The chain's CDR3 is CASSDSGTGENSPLHF. CDR3 in DNA: TGTGCCAGCAGTGACTCCGGGACAGGGGAAAATTCACCCCTCCACTTT. This chain joins TRBV6-4 and TRBJ1-6; TRBD1 aligns across 10 bases. Germline loops: CDR1 MRHNA, CDR2 SNTAGT. The CDR3 extends over 16 amino acids. V trimming: 0 bases; J trimming: 7 bases; junction bases outside the gene matches: 3.

The chain recombines TRBV10-1 with TRBJ2-2; 9 positions agree with TRBD2. From germline, CDR1 is WNHNN and CDR2 SYGVQD (reference sequence). With V trimmed by 6 bases and J by 7 bases, 6 bases remained unmatched. The CDR3 has 14 residues. The CDR3 loop reads CASSPGLARGELFF. The DNA for the CDR3 is TGCGCCAGCAGCCCTGGACTAGCGCGCGGGGAGCTGTTTTTT.

This chain uses TRBV27 with TRBJ2-3; TRBD2 matches 10 bases. Per germline, CDR1 MNHEY and CDR2 SMNVEV (reference sequence). Trimming cost V 3 bases and J 1 base; bases outside gene matches: 1. CDR3 length: 15 amino acids. For the CDR3, the DNA is TGTGCCAGCAGTTTCCTAGCGGGGGGCACAGATACGCAGTATTTT. It translates to CASSFLAGGTDTQYF.

This clone was counted once. The chain combines TRBV27 with TRBJ2-7, with D perhaps matching TRBD2 (7 bases). Germline CDR1 is MNHEY and CDR2 is SMNVEV (reference sequence). Trimming pared 6 bases from V and 1 base from J, leaving 16 bases between. The CDR3 has 15 residues. CDR3 DNA: TGTGCCAGCAGACTAGGGGGGGCAATATCCTACGAGCAGTACTTC. Translated, it gives CASRLGGAISYEQYF.

The gene calls are TRBV29-1 and TRBJ2-5; D is unclear. Germline V gene sequence: CDR1 SQVTM, CDR2 ANQGSEA. The germline V and J ends were trimmed by 6 bases and 4 bases, with 12 bases remaining between them. The CDR3 sequence is 12 residues long. The CDR3 spells CSVYTRGETQYF. As DNA, the CDR3 is TGCAGCGTCTATACGCGTGGAGAGACCCAGTACTTC.